The rows below give T cell receptor beta chains drawn from one sample of a study of radiation and T cells in renal cell carcinoma. Clones were sequenced by immunoSEQ multiplex PCR, and TCRdb holds only the in-frame ones, with some missing. Of 140,000 to 150,000 clones in the sample, roughly 90% were seen once. The input for sequencing was blood, taken from a patient whose treatment included radiotherapy and nephrectomy. The receptor set was obtained from a woman in her forties or fifties with renal cell carcinoma. Both conserved end residues are part of each CDR3. The D gene is left open where the match is weak. Clone size is not always given. Where it is, it says once, few, many or a class for expanded clones.

cdr3_aa	cdr3_nt	d_call	clone_size	v_call	j_call
CASSRTADRGGNEQYF	TGTGCCAGCAGCAGAACCGCGGACAGGGGCGGGAACGAGCAGTACTTC	TRBD1	.	TRBV28	TRBJ2-7
CASSESATIKTQYF	TGTGCCAGCAGTGAATCCGCAACGATTAAGACCCAGTACTTC	.	once	TRBV6-1	TRBJ2-5
CASSLAPGLAGGPGTDTQYF	TGTGCCAGCAGCTTAGCACCGGGACTAGCGGGAGGGCCGGGCACAGATACGCAGTATTTT	TRBD2	once	TRBV7-2	TRBJ2-3
CASSSGVGEQFF	TGTGCCAGCAGCTCAGGGGTTGGTGAGCAGTTCTTC	.	.	TRBV11-2	TRBJ2-1
CASSPSITNNEQFF	TGTGCCAGCAGCCCCTCCATTACAAACAATGAGCAGTTCTTC	.	.	TRBV7-3	TRBJ2-1
CASSELRFRGKLFF	TGTGCCAGCAGTGAACTCCGTTTCCGCGGGAAACTGTTTTTT	.	.	TRBV6-1	TRBJ1-4
CASSVGQGAGAFF	TGTGCCAGCAGTGTGGGACAGGGGGCAGGCGCTTTCTTT	TRBD1	once	TRBV6-1	TRBJ1-1
CASSLRGGRGYEQYF	TGTGCCAGCAGCTTGCGAGGGGGAAGAGGCTACGAGCAGTACTTC	.	.	TRBV5-4	TRBJ2-7
CASRAGSTDTQYF	TGTGCCAGCAGGGCGGGAAGCACAGATACGCAGTATTTT	.	.	TRBV6-4	TRBJ2-3
CASSLELNSGANVLTF	TGTGCCAGCAGCTTGGAGCTGAACTCTGGGGCCAACGTCCTGACTTTC	.	.	TRBV5-4	TRBJ2-6
CASTDQRTGNEQYF	TGCGCCAGCACTGACCAAAGGACAGGTAACGAGCAGTACTTC	TRBD1	.	TRBV5-1	TRBJ2-7
CASTPKIRPIRGLFGANVLTF	TGTGCCAGCACCCCCAAGATTCGTCCAATCAGGGGGCTGTTTGGGGCCAACGTCCTGACTTTC	TRBD1	.	TRBV14	TRBJ2-6
CASSPSTGHEGTEAFF	TGTGCCAGCAGCCCTTCGACAGGGCACGAAGGCACTGAAGCTTTCTTT	TRBD1	.	TRBV7-2	TRBJ1-1
CASSLAPLRNTGELFF	TGTGCCAGCAGCTTAGCCCCCCTGAGGAACACCGGGGAGCTGTTTTTT	.	.	TRBV7-2	TRBJ2-2
CASEQGTPNYGYTF	TGTGCCAGTGAACAGGGGACCCCTAACTATGGCTACACCTTC	TRBD1	.	TRBV19	TRBJ1-2
CASSPWTSIKQINQPQHF	TGTGCCAGTAGTCCTTGGACCTCCATTAAACAGATCAATCAGCCCCAGCATTTT	.	once	TRBV19	TRBJ1-5
CASSQGGSSSYNGQFF	TGCGCCAGCAGCCAAGGAGGGTCATCCTCCTACAATGGGCAGTTCTTC	.	once	TRBV4-1	TRBJ2-1
CASSFIGQDGYTF	TGCGCCAGCAGCTTTATAGGACAGGATGGCTACACCTTC	TRBD1	few	TRBV5-1	TRBJ1-2
CSNVAYNEQFF	TGCAGTAACGTGGCCTACAATGAGCAGTTCTTC	.	.	TRBV20-1	TRBJ2-1
CASSPLGAGGAIEQYF	TGCGCCAGCAGTCCTTTGGGGGCAGGGGGCGCGATCGAGCAGTACTTC	TRBD1	.	TRBV5-1	TRBJ2-7
CASSRDHLETQYF	TGCGCCAGCAGTAGGGACCACTTGGAGACCCAGTACTTC	.	.	TRBV10-1	TRBJ2-5
CASSIPVPNPSEQYF	TGTGCCAGCAGTATCCCGGTACCCAACCCTTCCGAGCAGTACTTC	.	.	TRBV28	TRBJ2-7
CASSLDMGTLYKAFF	TGTGCCAGCTCACTCGACATGGGGACTCTTTATAAAGCTTTCTTT	.	.	TRBV18	TRBJ1-1
CSARTTGRLFF	TGCAGTGCTAGAACGACAGGGAGGCTGTTTTTT	TRBD1	.	TRBV20-1	TRBJ1-4
CASSAGTPGTDTQYF	TGTGCCAGCTCAGCCGGGACCCCGGGCACAGATACGCAGTATTTT	.	.	TRBV18	TRBJ2-3
CASSFERDRAEETQYF	TGTGCCAGCAGCTTTGAAAGGGACAGGGCGGAGGAGACCCAGTACTTC	TRBD1	once	TRBV7-8	TRBJ2-5
CASSLDNEQFF	TGTGCCAGCAGCCTTGACAATGAGCAGTTCTTC	.	.	TRBV4-2	TRBJ2-1
CASNTGTLSYEQYF	TGTGCCAGCAATACCGGGACCCTCTCCTACGAGCAGTACTTC	.	.	TRBV2	TRBJ2-7
CASRDVGFETQYF	TGTGCCAGTAGGGACGTAGGTTTCGAGACCCAGTACTTC	.	.	TRBV19	TRBJ2-5
CATSRGNSGDTQYF	TGTGCCACCAGCAGAGGGAACTCGGGAGATACGCAGTATTTT	.	.	TRBV15	TRBJ2-3
CTSSQRPQGHGDEQYF	TGCACCAGCAGCCAAAGGCCACAGGGTCACGGCGACGAGCAGTACTTC	.	.	TRBV1	TRBJ2-7
CASSLDLAYNEQFF	TGTGCCAGCAGCTTGGATTTAGCCTACAATGAGCAGTTCTTC	.	.	TRBV5-6	TRBJ2-1
CASSQDGAGLNTEAFF	TGTGCCAGCAGCCAAGATGGGGCAGGGTTGAACACTGAAGCTTTCTTT	.	.	TRBV14	TRBJ1-1
CASRRGPAATNEKLFF	TGTGCCAGTAGGCGGGGGCCTGCTGCAACTAATGAAAAACTGTTTTTT	.	.	TRBV19	TRBJ1-4
CASTTSGVGSYEQYF	TGTGCCAGTACCACCTCAGGGGTCGGCTCCTACGAGCAGTACTTC	.	.	TRBV19	TRBJ2-7
CASSPGLAGVYSYEQYF	TGCGCCAGCAGCCCCGGACTAGCGGGGGTATACTCCTACGAGCAGTACTTC	TRBD2	.	TRBV5-1	TRBJ2-7
CASSPAQSWETQYF	TGTGCCAGCAGCCCTGCCCAGAGTTGGGAGACCCAGTACTTC	.	.	TRBV6-5	TRBJ2-5
CASRLSAGGELFF	TGTGCCAGCAGATTATCCGCCGGCGGGGAGCTGTTTTTT	.	once	TRBV6-5	TRBJ2-2
CASSLVRAGNTEAFF	TGTGCCAGCAGCTTAGTTCGGGCAGGGAACACTGAAGCTTTCTTT	.	.	TRBV7-9	TRBJ1-1
CASSLDRTQETQYF	TGTGCCAGCAGCTTAGACAGGACCCAAGAGACCCAGTACTTC	.	.	TRBV7-2	TRBJ2-5
CASSQGQGRYMYEQYF	TGCGCCAGCAGCCAAGGGCAGGGCAGGTACATGTACGAGCAGTACTTC	.	.	TRBV4-1	TRBJ2-7
CASSPGARDRGKPQHF	TGTGCCAGCAGCCCCGGGGCCCGGGACAGGGGAAAGCCCCAGCATTTT	TRBD1	few	TRBV11-2	TRBJ1-5
CASSRQGGANTGELFF	TGTGCCAGCAGTAGACAGGGAGGCGCGAACACCGGGGAGCTGTTTTTT	.	once	TRBV27	TRBJ2-2
CASSSPSGQETQYF	TGTGCCAGCAGCTCGCCTAGCGGCCAAGAGACCCAGTACTTC	TRBD2	.	TRBV5-6	TRBJ2-5
CSAPQVHTF	TGCAGTGCCCCCCAGGTCCACACCTTC	.	.	TRBV20-1	TRBJ1-2
CASRSSSYEQYF	TGTGCCAGCAGGTCCAGCTCCTACGAGCAGTACTTC	.	.	TRBV27	TRBJ2-7
CASSMLQQEETQYF	TGTGCCAGTAGTATGTTACAGCAGGAAGAGACCCAGTACTTC	.	.	TRBV19	TRBJ2-5
CASRSDRVGQYF	TGTGCCAGCAGGTCAGACAGGGTAGGGCAGTACTTC	TRBD1	.	TRBV7-2	TRBJ2-7
CASSLSTGTYEQYF	TGTGCCAGCAGCTTGTCAACAGGGACCTACGAGCAGTACTTC	.	.	TRBV5-5	TRBJ2-7
CASRYMSGTSGGHYEQYF	TGCGCCAGCAGATACATGTCCGGGACTAGCGGGGGACACTACGAGCAGTACTTC	TRBD2	.	TRBV5-1	TRBJ2-7